This T cell receptor (beta chain) was recovered during a study of identical twins. Study-wide results and caveats: Invariant MAIT and iNKT cells are populations that could partly confound zero-insertion analyses.

The germline gives CDR1 SGHDT, CDR2 YYEEEE. The CDR3 spans 16 residues. Deletions cut 2 bases from V and 6 bases from J, with 18 bases between. Each cDNA held unique molecular identifiers, and template switching gave it a universal primer site. TCRdb redid the calling of the 5' RACE reads with MiXCR, one entry per CDR3 protein. This table has 500,000 to 650,000 distinct CDR3 sequences, more than 20% appearing once. This clonotype has at least ten counts. Its antigen is not known. This sample was also put to use in a study of yellow fever vaccine responses in identical twins.

The V gene is TRBV5-6, the J gene TRBJ2-1; D is unresolved. The receptor was isolated from a woman under 30 in good health. The sample consisted of CD4+ T cells sorted from blood. The CDR3 protein is CASSLLLGFYFNEQFF. CDR3 bases: TGTGCCAGCAGCTTACTTCTCGGATTTTACTTCAATGAGCAGTTCTTC.